These 27 T cell receptor beta chains originate from one sample sequenced in a study of Graves' ophthalmopathy and Graves' hyperthyroidism. Amplification of the TCR beta CDR3 regions used RNA transcripts (as template). HTBI primers were employed in first-round RT-PCR, then a second-round multiplex PCR followed. A single record per CDR3 protein comes from TCRdb applying MiXCR to the multiplex PCR reads. Here the sample spans 35,000 to 50,000 distinct CDR3 sequences, about 50% being singletons. The sample was peripheral blood. These receptors were obtained from an adult woman with stable Graves' hyperthyroidism.

The J gene is TRBJ1-6, the V gene TRBV20-1; TRBD1 aligns across 7 bases. V lost 8 bases to trimming and J lost 1 base; unmatched junction nucleotides: 8. The CDR3 length is 15 residues. Germline-derived CDR1 and CDR2 are DFQATT and SNEGSKA (reference sequence). CDR3 in amino acids: CSTGQDNSYNSPLHF. CDR3 in DNA: TGCAGTACAGGACAGGATAATTCCTATAATTCACCCCTCCACTTT.

This clonotype was seen ten or more times. V usage is TRBV20-1 and J usage is TRBJ1-6; the D gene is possibly TRBD1 (5 bases). This CDR3 comprises 17 residues. V shed 6 bases and J shed 0 bases, with 18 bases lying between them. Germline V gene data show CDR1 as DFQATT and CDR2 as SNEGSKA (reference sequence). This chain's CDR3 is CSASRGGSSSYNSPLHF. As DNA, the CDR3 is TGCAGTGCCTCCCGGGGCGGGTCGAGCTCCTATAATTCACCCCTCCACTTT.

The V call is TRBV9, the J call TRBJ2-7, with TRBD1 matching over 7 bases. The CDR3 spans 14 residues. The germline CDR1 and CDR2 sequences are SGDLS and YYNGEE. The trim removed 3 bases at V and 3 bases at J, leaving 6 bases unmatched. The DNA of the CDR3 is TGTGCCAGCAGCGCAGGGACAGCTGGCTACGAGCAGTACTTC. It specifies CASSAGTAGYEQYF.

A remark on this clonotype: The junction departs from the called germline gene at one end, perhaps through a read error. The J gene is TRBJ2-3, the V gene TRBV20-1, with 7 bases matching TRBD1. Per the germline V gene, CDR1 is DFQATT and CDR2 is SNEGSKA (reference sequence). The CDR3 runs 13 residues. CDR3 sequence reads: CSAEGDSTDTRYF. The CDR3 nucleotides read TGCAGTGCTGAGGGGGACAGCACGGATACGCGGTATTTT.

This clonotype was detected a few times. The V gene is TRBV2, the J gene TRBJ1-5; no firm D call. CDR3 size: 14 residues. Germline values: CDR1 SNHLY, CDR2 FYNNEI. The ends were cut back, 3 bases at V and 4 bases at J, with 10 bases in the middle. The CDR3 sequence: CASSDGLRNQPQHF. The CDR3 region has the DNA TGTGCCAGCAGTGACGGTCTTCGGAATCAGCCCCAGCATTTT.

This clonotype was observed at least ten times. The V gene is TRBV5-1, the J gene TRBJ1-6, with D perhaps matching TRBD1 (5 bases). Per the germline V gene, CDR1 is SGHRS and CDR2 is YFSETQ. CDR3 length equals 12 residues. The V and J ends lost 5 bases and 5 bases respectively, with 5 bases between them. CDR3 protein: CASRGDNSPLHF. The CDR3 DNA follows: TGCGCCAGCAGGGGGGATAATTCACCCCTCCACTTT.

The sample holds many counts of this clonotype. The V call is TRBV20-1, the J call TRBJ1-1, with 8 bases matching TRBD1. Germline assignment: CDR1 DFQATT and CDR2 SNEGSKA (reference sequence). The junction had 10 bases not matched to a gene; V was cut back by 1 base and J by 6 bases. The CDR3 has 15 amino acids. The CDR3 bases are TGCAGTGCTAGAGGTAGGACAGGGAGCGGAGCTGAAGCTTTCTTT. The encoded protein is CSARGRTGSGAEAFF.

To note about this clonotype: One end of the junction fails to match germline, which may point to a read error. This sequence joins TRBV7-9 and TRBJ2-2; D is perhaps TRBD1 or TRBD2 (5 bases each). Per germline, CDR1 SEHNR and CDR2 FQNEAQ (reference sequence). The CDR3 length is 17 residues. This CDR3 is CASSQEGHGARTGELFF. The DNA for the CDR3 is TGCGCCAGCAGCCAAGAAGGGCACGGGGCGCGGACCGGGGAGCTGTTTTTT.

This clonotype has a single count. The J gene is TRBJ2-6, the V gene TRBV14; 7 nucleotides match TRBD1. J was trimmed by 4 bases and V by 4 bases; bases with no gene match: 4. CDR1 SGHDN and CDR2 FVKESK come from the germline V gene. The CDR3 is made up of 15 amino acids. The CDR3 spells CASSLDRAGANVLTF. CDR3 sequence (DNA): TGTGCCAGCAGCCTAGACAGGGCCGGGGCCAACGTCCTGACTTTC. The entire variable domain, with the rest obtained from reference TRBV14 and TRBJ2-6, is as follows: EAGVTQFPSHSVIEKGQTVTLRCDPISGHDNLYWYRRVMGKEIKFLLHFVKESKQDESGMPNNRFLAERTGGTYSTLKVQPAELEDSGVYFCASSLDRAGANVLTFGAGSRLTVL.

The chain has TRBV5-1 and TRBJ2-5; no clear D gene. V lost 5 bases and J 1 base, leaving 9 bases between the germline ends. The CDR3 is 13 amino acids. Germline V lookup: CDR1 SGHRS, CDR2 YFSETQ. The CDR3 here is CASSESPQETQYF. In DNA form, the CDR3 reads TGCGCCAGCAGTGAGTCACCCCAAGAGACCCAGTACTTC. Full variable domain (missing parts from reference TRBV5-1 and TRBJ2-5): KAGVTQTPRYLIKTRGQQVTLSCSPISGHRSVSWYQQTPGQGLQFLFEYFSETQRNKGNFPGRFSGRQFSNSRSEMNVSTLELGDSALYLCASSESPQETQYFGPGTRLLVL.

This sequence joins TRBV28 and TRBJ1-5, with D possibly TRBD1 on 6 matching bases. The CDR3 runs 13 residues. Deletions cut 6 bases from V and 3 bases from J, with 9 bases between. Per germline, CDR1 MDHEN and CDR2 SYDVKM. The chain's CDR3 is CASSRGLNQPQHF. Here the CDR3 DNA reads TGTGCCAGCAGCCGGGGGCTCAATCAGCCCCAGCATTTT.

CDR3 sequence reads: CSAPTRTGVDGYTF. The CDR3 nucleotides read TGCAGTGCCCCAACACGGACAGGAGTTGATGGCTACACCTTC. J is TRBJ1-2 and V is TRBV20-1; 7 nucleotides line up with TRBD1. This CDR3 is built from 14 residues. The germline CDR1 and CDR2 sequences are DFQATT and SNEGSKA (reference sequence). V was clipped by 6 bases and J by 6 bases; unmatched bases: 13.

The chain employs TRBV2 and TRBJ1-6; D perhaps matches TRBD1 (6 bases). The CDR3 covers 14 residues. Germline CDR1 reads SNHLY; CDR2 reads FYNNEI. Trimming removed 7 bases from V and 12 bases from J, with 19 bases in between. The DNA of the CDR3 is TGTGCCAGCACCTGGACAGATAAAGTCGGACCCCTCCACTTT. Amino acid sequence: CASTWTDKVGPLHF.

The V gene is TRBV7-9, the J gene TRBJ2-7, with 15 nucleotides matching TRBD2. Germline V CDR1 and CDR2: SEHNR, FQNEAQ (reference sequence). The junction had 2 bases not matched to a gene; V was cut back by 8 bases and J by 3 bases. The CDR3 length is 14 residues. The CDR3 DNA reads TGTGCCAGCGGACTAGCGGGAGGGAACTACGAGCAGTACTTC. Translating gives CASGLAGGNYEQYF. The complete variable domain, with remaining parts taken from reference TRBV7-9 and TRBJ2-7, reads DTGVSQNPRHKITKRGQNVTFRCDPISEHNRLYWYRQTLGQGPEFLTYFQNEAQLEKSRLLSDRFSAERPKGSFSTLEIQRTEQGDSAMYLCASGLAGGNYEQYFGPGTRLTVT.

The sample holds many counts of this clonotype. The rearrangement uses TRBV19 and TRBJ1-1, with D possibly TRBD1 on 5 matching bases. Germline assignment: CDR1 LNHDA and CDR2 SQIVND (reference sequence). The CDR3 has 13 amino acids. V was clipped by 7 bases and J by 1 base, with 10 bases between them. The chain's CDR3 is CASTLGTNTEAFF. CDR3 bases: TGTGCCAGTACCTTGGGGACGAACACTGAAGCTTTCTTT.

This clonotype came up many times. The chain is built from TRBV4-2 and TRBJ2-3, with a possible D match to TRBD1 (5 bases). V was pared by 0 bases and J by 4 bases, with 17 bases between. From germline, CDR1 is LGHNA and CDR2 YNFKEQ. This CDR3 is 17 amino acids long. CDR3 in amino acids: CASSQDQGGQFPDTQYF. DNA of the CDR3: TGTGCCAGCAGCCAAGATCAGGGCGGCCAGTTCCCAGATACGCAGTATTTT.

The CDR3 DNA sequence: TGCAGTGCTAGAGATCGCGGGACAGGGGAAGACTATGGCTACACCTTC. This codes for CSARDRGTGEDYGYTF. The rearrangement joins TRBV20-1 to TRBJ1-2; 10 nucleotides align to TRBD1. Germline V CDR1 and CDR2: DFQATT, SNEGSKA (reference sequence). Trimming removed 0 bases from V and 3 bases from J; junction bases left unmatched: 7. This CDR3 is built from 16 residues.

As for this clonotype: The germline gene is not matched at one end of the junction; a read error may be the cause. J is TRBJ2-6 and V is TRBV28, with D possibly being TRBD1 (5 bases). This CDR3 is built from 14 residues. The germline V gene has CDR1 MDHEN and CDR2 SYDVKM. The CDR3 spells CASSLMSGANVLAF. DNA for the CDR3: TGCGCCAGCAGCTTGATGAGTGGGGCCAACGTCCTGGCTTTC.

V is TRBV5-1 and J is TRBJ2-3; 8 bases line up with TRBD2. V lost 0 bases to trimming and J lost 3 bases; unmatched junction nucleotides: 6. The germline gives CDR1 SGHRS, CDR2 YFSETQ. This CDR3 comprises 16 residues. In DNA form, the CDR3 reads TGCGCCAGCAGCTTGGTCACTAGCGGAATTACAGATACGCAGTATTTT. Translation: CASSLVTSGITDTQYF.

In this sample, this clonotype turned up a few times. The chain joins TRBV5-4 to TRBJ2-1; 10 positions agree with TRBD2. J was trimmed by 1 base and V by 4 bases; bases with no gene match: 11. CDR3 length: 18 residues. Germline loops: CDR1 SGHNT, CDR2 YYREEE (reference sequence). CDR3 loop: CASSLTGRAGGSYNEQFF. CDR3 sequence (DNA): TGTGCCAGCAGCCTCACAGGGCGAGCGGGAGGGTCCTACAATGAGCAGTTCTTC.

A few counts support this clonotype. V is TRBV7-8 and J is TRBJ1-2, with TRBD1 matching 9 bases. Trimming cost V 6 bases and J 4 bases; bases outside gene matches: 6. Germline V gene sequence: CDR1 SGHVS, CDR2 FQNEAQ. The CDR3 contains 14 residues. The CDR3 region is CASSPGTGIYGYTF. CDR3 sequence (DNA): TGTGCCAGCAGTCCCGGGACAGGGATCTATGGCTACACCTTC.

The CDR3, as DNA: TGTGCCAGCCTGGGGGGGCAGCCCCAGCATTTT. This codes for CASLGGQPQHF. The rearrangement uses TRBV2 and TRBJ1-5; tentative D call: TRBD1 (5 bases). The length of the CDR3 is 11 residues. The V end was cut by 8 bases, the J end by 7 bases, with 9 bases between. CDR1 and CDR2 (germline): SNHLY, FYNNEI.

The genes are TRBV5-1 and TRBJ2-7; TRBD2 agrees at 9 bases. The germline V gene has CDR1 SGHRS and CDR2 YFSETQ. The CDR3 totals 15 residues. J was trimmed by 6 bases and V by 0 bases; bases with no gene match: 7. CDR3 in DNA: TGCGCCAGCAGCTTGGGGAGTAGCGGGGGACGCGAGCAGTACTTC. This codes for CASSLGSSGGREQYF.

This clonotype was seen ten or more times. The V call is TRBV5-4, the J call TRBJ2-7; possible D gene TRBD1, 6 bases. The germline V gene encodes CDR1 SGHNT and CDR2 YYREEE (reference sequence). This CDR3 region has 15 residues. V lost 6 bases, J lost 4 bases, and 20 bases lay in between. The CDR3 reads CASINNGQPEYEQYF. The CDR3 DNA is TGTGCCAGCATCAACAACGGACAGCCTGAATACGAGCAGTACTTC. Looking up the rest from reference TRBV5-4 and TRBJ2-7 gives the full variable domain: ETGVTQSPTHLIKTRGQQVTLRCSSQSGHNTVSWYQQALGQGPQFIFQYYREEENGRGNFPPRFSGLQFPNYSSELNVNALELDDSALYLCASINNGQPEYEQYFGPGTRLTVT.

The sample holds a few counts of this clonotype. J is TRBJ1-2 and V is TRBV29-1; 8 bases fit TRBD1. V trimming: 7 bases; J trimming: 9 bases; junction bases outside the gene matches: 7. CDR1 is SQVTM, CDR2 ANQGSEA, per germline. This CDR3 has 11 amino acids. This CDR3 reads CSADRVERYTF. The CDR3 DNA reads TGCAGCGCGGACAGGGTTGAACGCTACACCTTC.

This clonotype occurred many times. V gene TRBV7-6 combines with J gene TRBJ2-2; no firm D call. V lost 2 bases and J 1 base, leaving 8 bases between the germline ends. CDR3 length: 15 residues. Germline V gene data show CDR1 as SGHVS and CDR2 as FNYEAQ. This CDR3 reads CASSLIDWNTGELFF. In DNA form, the CDR3 reads TGTGCCAGCAGCTTAATCGACTGGAACACCGGGGAGCTGTTTTTT.

This clonotype was seen repeatedly, ten times or more. CDR3 residues: CASSLGTEGETQYF. For the CDR3, the DNA is TGTGCCAGCAGCTTAGGGACGGAGGGAGAGACCCAGTACTTC. The chain links TRBV11-3 to TRBJ2-5; perhaps TRBD2 as D (6 bases). V was pared by 1 base and J by 4 bases, with 10 bases between. Germline V gene data show CDR1 as SGHNT and CDR2 as YENEEA. This CDR3 has 14 amino acids.